This T cell receptor (beta chain) was sequenced in a study of regulatory T cells in long-lasting Graves disease. Time point described: newly diagnosed GD, antithyroid drugs for less than 3 months. From PBMCs, RNA was extracted and then used to make the TCR library. This clonotype was picked up many times. Arm-PCR of CDR3 regions and iRepertoire HTBI primers were the basis on which TCR beta libraries were built. A single record per CDR3 protein comes from TCRdb applying MiXCR to the multiplex PCR reads. The data show just over 600,000 distinct CDR3 sequences, around 17% seen once. The same data also went into a second study, on T cells in Graves' hyperthyroidism and ophthalmopathy.

The TCR sequence derives from a woman under 40 with Graves disease. Source: peripheral blood mononuclear cells (PBMCs), taken at new diagnosis, from a patient treated with antithyroid drugs.

CDR3: CASTNSRDQPQHF. As DNA, the CDR3 is TGTGCCAGCACCAACTCCAGGGATCAGCCCCAGCATTTT. This rearrangement joins TRBV12-3 or TRBV12-4 to TRBJ1-5, with D possibly TRBD1 on 5 matching bases. The CDR3 runs to 13 residues. The ends were cut back, 7 bases at V and 5 bases at J, with 12 bases in the middle.